These 32 T cell receptor beta chains were all obtained from the same sample, sequenced in a study of cytomegalovirus exposure and HLA in healthy donors. Sequencing used immunoSEQ multiplex PCR; TCRdb keeps in-frame clones, though not all of them. The sample records around 150,000 clones, 80% to 85% being singletons. The sequenced sample was PBMCs. Source of these receptors: a man aged 25 to 40 in good health and CMV-seropositive.

CDR3 residues: CASRGTGANTEAFF. The CDR3 nucleotides read TGTGCCAGCAGGGGGACAGGGGCGAACACTGAAGCTTTCTTT. This chain connects TRBV2 to TRBJ1-1, with 10 bases matching TRBD1. The V and J ends lost 6 bases and 1 base, in that order; junction bases with no gene match: 2. From germline, CDR1 is SNHLY and CDR2 FYNNEI. This CDR3 comprises 14 residues.

This clone was found once. The junction differs from germline at one of its ends, possibly a read error. The CDR3 loop is CASSLGTSGNIPTRQYF. DNA of the CDR3: TGTGCCAGCAGTTTGGGGACTAGCGGGAACATCCCTACCAGGCAGTACTTC. The chain is built from TRBV5-6 and TRBJ2-7; 13 bases are a match to TRBD2. CDR1 and CDR2 from the germline V gene are SGHDT and YYEEEE. CDR3 length equals 17 residues.

V is TRBV10-3 and J is TRBJ2-7; a possible D gene is TRBD1 (5 bases). V was clipped by 2 bases and J by 5 bases, with 13 bases between them. Germline CDR1 is ENHRY and CDR2 is SYGVKD. The CDR3 totals 14 residues. The CDR3 here is CAISEVGARHEQYF. In DNA, the CDR3 is TGTGCCATCAGTGAGGTAGGGGCGAGGCACGAGCAGTACTTC.

This clone came up a few times. The chain is built from TRBV29-1 and TRBJ1-2; D gene uncertain. Trimming pared 3 bases from V and 3 bases from J, leaving 8 bases between. The germline gives CDR1 SQVTM, CDR2 ANQGSEA. The CDR3 covers 12 residues. The CDR3 region has the DNA TGCAGCGTTGAGTCGGGTCACTATGGCTACACCTTC. Translating it yields CSVESGHYGYTF. Full variable domain (remainder filled in from reference TRBV29-1 and TRBJ1-2): SAVISQKPSRDICQRGTSLTIQCQVDSQVTMMFWYRQQPGQSLTLIATANQGSEATYESGFVIDKFPISRPNLTFSTLTVSNMSPEDSSIYLCSVESGHYGYTFGSGTRLTVV.

This sequence joins TRBV2 and TRBJ2-7; D gene unclear. Between the trimmed V and J ends, which lost 4 bases and 6 bases, there was a span of 10 bases. In germline, CDR1 is SNHLY, CDR2 FYNNEI. The CDR3 runs to 12 residues. The CDR3 DNA sequence: TGTGCCAGCAGTGTATGGGCAATCGAGCAGTACTTC. Its protein is CASSVWAIEQYF.

V usage is TRBV6-5 and J usage is TRBJ1-5; maybe TRBD1 (5 bases). V lost 11 bases, J lost 6 bases, and 11 bases lay in between. The CDR3 length is 11 residues. CDR1 is MNHEY, CDR2 SVGAGI, per germline. This chain's CDR3 is CAPHGGQPQHF. CDR3 coding DNA: TGTGCCCCCCACGGGGGTCAGCCCCAGCATTTT.

This sequence joins TRBV4-1 and TRBJ2-7, with D possibly TRBD2 on 6 matching bases. Germline loops: CDR1 MGHRA, CDR2 YSYEKL. CDR3 size: 17 residues. V was pared by 0 bases and J by 7 bases, with 22 bases between. The CDR3 reads CASSQDGLRAGQWEQYF. DNA for the CDR3: TGCGCCAGCAGCCAAGACGGGTTGCGGGCGGGGCAGTGGGAGCAGTACTTC.

The J gene is TRBJ2-5, the V gene TRBV5-1, with D uncertain. Trimming stripped 1 base from V and 1 base from J, with 5 bases between. Germline V gene lookup returns CDR1 SGHRS and CDR2 YFSETQ. CDR3 length equals 13 residues. The CDR3 DNA is TGCGCCAGCAGCTTGAACAGCCAAGAGACCCAGTACTTC. Residues: CASSLNSQETQYF.

CDR3 sequence: CASSTLTDPNTEAFF. CDR3 DNA sequence: TGTGCCAGTAGTACCCTGACAGACCCGAACACTGAAGCTTTCTTT. This sequence joins TRBV19 and TRBJ1-1; a possible D gene is TRBD1 (5 bases). The CDR3 has 15 residues. V lost 4 bases, J lost 1 base, and 13 bases lay in between. From germline, CDR1 is LNHDA and CDR2 SQIVND (reference sequence).

This clone was observed a few times. The chain carries TRBV7-3 and TRBJ1-5, with D tentatively TRBD1 (5 bases). V was cut by 0 bases and J by 7 bases, with 7 bases left in between. Germline CDR1 SGHTA, CDR2 FQGTGA. This CDR3 spans 13 amino acids. The CDR3 loop is CASSLTGGQPQHF. The CDR3 DNA reads TGTGCCAGCAGCTTAACGGGGGGACAGCCCCAGCATTTT.

This chain joins TRBV7-9 and TRBJ2-1; TRBD1 aligns across 8 bases. The V gene end was trimmed by 4 bases and the J gene end by 2 bases; junction bases not matched to a gene: 4. The CDR3 runs to 15 residues. Germline V lookup: CDR1 SEHNR, CDR2 FQNEAQ (reference sequence). CDR3: CASSSGQGPYNEQFF. The CDR3 DNA follows: TGTGCCAGCAGCTCCGGACAGGGCCCCTACAATGAGCAGTTCTTC.

This rearrangement joins TRBV5-4 to TRBJ2-5, with no clear D. Trimming cost V 0 bases and J 4 bases, with 13 bases left between them. The CDR3 sequence is 15 residues long. Germline V gene sequence: CDR1 SGHNT, CDR2 YYREEE (reference sequence). This CDR3 is CASSLERARLETQYF. Here the CDR3 DNA reads TGTGCCAGCAGCTTGGAACGCGCTAGGTTAGAGACCCAGTACTTC. The whole variable domain, remainder taken from reference TRBV5-4 and TRBJ2-5, is ETGVTQSPTHLIKTRGQQVTLRCSSQSGHNTVSWYQQALGQGPQFIFQYYREEENGRGNFPPRFSGLQFPNYSSELNVNALELDDSALYLCASSLERARLETQYFGPGTRLLVL.

The rearrangement links TRBV11-2 to TRBJ2-5; D gene ambiguous. The CDR3 length is 15 residues. CDR1 and CDR2 (germline): SGHAT, FQNNGV. Trimming shortened V by 5 bases and J by 3 bases, and 16 bases separated the two germline ends. DNA for the CDR3: TGTGCCAGCAGCCTCGCTTGGGCCCGTAAAGAGACCCAGTACTTC. Translated, it gives CASSLAWARKETQYF.

This sequence joins TRBV5-1 and TRBJ2-5, with 8 bases matching TRBD1. With 3 bases clipped from V and 4 bases from J, the junction kept 8 bases outside the gene matches. The CDR3 has 15 amino acids. Germline V lookup: CDR1 SGHRS, CDR2 YFSETQ. The CDR3 DNA sequence: TGCGCCAGCAGCTCGGCCGGGACAGGCGGAGAGACCCAGTACTTC. Translation gives CASSSAGTGGETQYF.

The rearrangement uses TRBV29-1 and TRBJ2-5, with a weak D call TRBD2 (5 bases). Looked up from germline, CDR1 is SQVTM and CDR2 is ANQGSEA. The length of the CDR3 is 12 residues. Trimming took off 4 bases at V and 5 bases at J, with 11 bases between the two ends. The CDR3 is CSVVLGGETQYF. The DNA of the CDR3 is TGCAGCGTTGTTTTAGGCGGGGAGACCCAGTACTTC. Full variable domain (rest looked up from reference TRBV29-1 and TRBJ2-5): SAVISQKPSRDICQRGTSLTIQCQVDSQVTMMFWYRQQPGQSLTLIATANQGSEATYESGFVIDKFPISRPNLTFSTLTVSNMSPEDSSIYLCSVVLGGETQYFGPGTRLLVL.

The chain uses TRBV19 and TRBJ1-2; TRBD1 matches at 7 bases. Per germline, CDR1 LNHDA and CDR2 SQIVND (reference sequence). The CDR3 consists of 14 residues. V trimming: 3 bases; J trimming: 4 bases; junction bases outside the gene matches: 5. CDR3 in amino acids: CASSIIGGGYGYTF. The DNA of the CDR3 is TGTGCCAGTAGTATCATAGGGGGCGGCTATGGCTACACCTTC.

The CDR3 DNA sequence: TGCGCCAGCAGCCCGGGGGGCCTAGGGATCGAGCAGTACTTC. It translates to CASSPGGLGIEQYF. This chain connects TRBV5-1 to TRBJ2-7; possibly TRBD2 for D (7 bases). V was pared by 4 bases and J by 6 bases, with 17 bases between. Per germline, CDR1 SGHRS and CDR2 YFSETQ. The CDR3 contains 14 residues.

The rearrangement joins TRBV9 to TRBJ1-5, with D possibly matching TRBD1 (5 bases). The CDR3 contains 14 residues. In germline, CDR1 is SGDLS, CDR2 YYNGEE. The V and J ends lost 4 bases and 4 bases respectively, with 12 bases between them. The CDR3 nucleotides read TGTGCCAGCAGCCCTGGAGGGGTAAATCAGCCCCAGCATTTT. Amino acids: CASSPGGVNQPQHF.

There are a few counts of this clone. The chain recombines TRBV18 with TRBJ1-2; D may be TRBD1 (5 bases). CDR3 length equals 14 residues. Germline loops: CDR1 KGHSH, CDR2 LQKENI. Deletions cut 3 bases from V and 3 bases from J, with 11 bases between. CDR3 in DNA: TGTGCCAGCTCACCCTGGGGCAGCGACTATGGCTACACCTTC. It codes for CASSPWGSDYGYTF.

Only a few counts were recorded for this clone. Other nucleotide sequences from this sample produce the same CDR3. This chain joins TRBV5-1 and TRBJ2-5; D unclear. Trimming cost V 4 bases and J 1 base, with 5 bases left between them. CDR3 length equals 12 residues. Germline CDR1 SGHRS, CDR2 YFSETQ. The CDR3 loop reads CASSPLQETQYF. The CDR3, as DNA: TGCGCCAGCAGCCCCCTCCAAGAGACCCAGTACTTC.

The rearrangement links TRBV7-3 to TRBJ2-1; 10 nucleotides align to TRBD2. The V gene's germline CDR1 is SGHTA and CDR2 FQGTGA. The length of the CDR3 is 15 residues. With 5 bases clipped from V and 2 bases from J, the junction kept 3 bases outside the gene matches. DNA of the CDR3: TGTGCCAGCAGCGTTGGACTAGCGGCCTACAATGAGCAGTTCTTC. This gives the protein CASSVGLAAYNEQFF.

The genes are TRBV29-1 and TRBJ1-1, with a possible D match to TRBD1 (6 bases). The CDR3 has 14 residues. Trimming shortened V by 3 bases and J by 1 base, and 12 bases separated the two germline ends. CDR1 SQVTM and CDR2 ANQGSEA come from the germline V gene. In nucleotides, the CDR3 is TGCAGCGTTGACCGGGGGGCCACGAACACTGAAGCTTTCTTT. This translates into CSVDRGATNTEAFF.

The chain is built from TRBV7-9 and TRBJ1-2; D unclear. V dropped 1 base and J dropped 1 base, with 10 bases sitting between them. The germline CDR1 and CDR2 sequences are SEHNR and FQNEAQ (reference sequence). This CDR3 is 15 amino acids long. The CDR3 loop reads CASSLEVTLNYGYTF. DNA of the CDR3: TGTGCCAGCAGCTTAGAGGTGACACTTAACTATGGCTACACCTTC.

The chain combines TRBV6-5 with TRBJ2-7; 13 bases line up with TRBD2. Looked up from germline, CDR1 is MNHEY and CDR2 is SVGAGI. Trimming took 2 bases from V and 0 from J; bases not matched to a gene: 1. CDR3 length equals 16 residues. This CDR3 is CASSYGTSGASYEQYF. The CDR3 bases are TGTGCCAGCAGTTACGGGACTAGCGGGGCCTCCTACGAGCAGTACTTC.

The chain is built from TRBV4-3 and TRBJ2-7; perhaps TRBD1 as D (6 bases). This CDR3 contains 17 residues. Germline CDR1 LGHNA, CDR2 YSLEER. Trimming removed 0 bases at V and 2 bases at J, with 17 bases between. The CDR3 DNA is TGCGCCAGCAGCCAAGAGACAGGTCATAAAGGGGCCTACGAGCAGTACTTC. This gives the protein CASSQETGHKGAYEQYF.

The chain joins TRBV7-9 to TRBJ2-1, with TRBD1 matching over 9 bases. This CDR3 has 15 residues. The J segment lost 9 bases and the V segment lost 6 bases, leaving 12 bases of the junction unmatched. The germline gives CDR1 SEHNR, CDR2 FQNEAQ (reference sequence). The CDR3 is CASRVGTGNHGEQFF. The CDR3 nucleotides read TGTGCCAGCAGGGTCGGGACAGGGAATCACGGTGAGCAGTTCTTC.

The rearrangement uses TRBV27 and TRBJ2-1; D is possibly TRBD1 (5 bases). This CDR3 spans 15 amino acids. The germline V gene has CDR1 MNHEY and CDR2 SMNVEV (reference sequence). Between the trimmed V and J ends, which lost 7 bases and 1 base, there was a span of 14 bases. CDR3 DNA: TGTGCCAGCACGCGGACATTCCTATCCTACAATGAGCAGTTCTTC. Its protein product is CASTRTFLSYNEQFF.

This chain uses TRBV15 with TRBJ2-5; 12 bases are a match to TRBD2. Germline V gives CDR1 LNHNV, CDR2 YYDKDF (reference sequence). This CDR3 is built from 18 residues. V was clipped by 0 bases and J by 4 bases; unmatched bases: 9. The CDR3 spells CATSRDSLAGGRGETQYF. The CDR3 DNA reads as TGTGCCACCAGCAGAGATAGTCTAGCGGGAGGGAGGGGAGAGACCCAGTACTTC.

The chain is built from TRBV7-2 and TRBJ2-7, with 7 bases identical to TRBD1. J lost 0 bases, V lost 5 bases, and 7 bases had no gene match. This CDR3 has 15 residues. Germline CDR1 and CDR2: SGHTA and FQGNSA. CDR3 bases: TGTGCCAGCAGCATTTCGGCAGGGGGCTCCTACGAGCAGTACTTC. Protein sequence: CASSISAGGSYEQYF. The variable domain in full, completed from reference TRBV7-2 and TRBJ2-7, reads GAGVSQSPSNKVTEKGKDVELRCDPISGHTALYWYRQSLGQGLEFLIYFQGNSAPDKSGLPSDRFSAERTGGSVSTLTIQRTQQEDSAVYLCASSISAGGSYEQYFGPGTRLTVT.

The genes are TRBV7-2 and TRBJ2-5; no clear D. The CDR3 runs 12 residues. The V end was cut by 2 bases, the J end by 4 bases, with 5 bases between. Germline-derived CDR1 and CDR2 are SGHTA and FQGNSA. CDR3 amino acids: CASSLMRETQYF. Here the CDR3 DNA reads TGTGCCAGCAGCTTAATGCGAGAGACCCAGTACTTC.

This chain connects TRBV7-9 to TRBJ1-1; 10 bases match TRBD1. CDR3 length equals 15 residues. V was clipped by 4 bases and J by 3 bases; unmatched bases: 5. Germline V gene sequence: CDR1 SEHNR, CDR2 FQNEAQ (reference sequence). The CDR3 reads CASSWTGTGDTEAFF. The CDR3 DNA reads TGTGCCAGCAGCTGGACCGGGACAGGGGACACTGAAGCTTTCTTT.

This clone was observed a few times. This chain joins TRBV10-3 and TRBJ1-1; the D is unclear. CDR1 and CDR2 from the germline V gene are ENHRY and SYGVKD. V lost 2 bases, J lost 1 base, and 11 bases lay in between. CDR3 length: 15 amino acids. The DNA for the CDR3 is TGTGCCATCAGTGAGCAGGCAGACACGAACACTGAAGCTTTCTTT. It is translated as CAISEQADTNTEAFF.